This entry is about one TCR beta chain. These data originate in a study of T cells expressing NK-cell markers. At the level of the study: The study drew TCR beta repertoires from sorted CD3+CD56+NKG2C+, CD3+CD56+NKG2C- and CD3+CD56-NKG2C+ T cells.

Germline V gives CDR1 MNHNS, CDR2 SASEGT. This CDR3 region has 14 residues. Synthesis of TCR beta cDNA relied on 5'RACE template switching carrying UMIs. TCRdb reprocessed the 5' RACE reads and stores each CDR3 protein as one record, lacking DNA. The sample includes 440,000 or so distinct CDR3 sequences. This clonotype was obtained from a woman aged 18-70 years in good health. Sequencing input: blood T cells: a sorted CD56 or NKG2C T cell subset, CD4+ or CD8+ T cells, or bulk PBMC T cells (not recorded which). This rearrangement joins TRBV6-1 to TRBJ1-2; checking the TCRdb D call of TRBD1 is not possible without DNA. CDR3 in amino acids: CASGGSGTLEGYTF.